These 25 T cell receptor beta chains were sequenced from one sample in a study of T cell changes during pregnancy in multiple sclerosis. The data were produced by immunoSEQ multiplex PCR, yet TCRdb's version contains in-frame clones alone and is incomplete. The sample holds 65,000 to 85,000 clones, just over 90% seen once. The material was CD4+ T cells from peripheral blood mononuclear cells, obtained before pregnancy. The receptors were gathered from a female donor with multiple sclerosis, enrolled in a pregnancy study.

This clone was seen once. The chain uses TRBV7-3 and TRBJ2-6; 7 positions match TRBD2. Germline V lookup: CDR1 SGHTA, CDR2 FQGTGA. Unmatched junction bases numbered 10, after V lost 1 base and J lost 1 base. The CDR3 is 19 amino acids. The CDR3 DNA follows: TGTGCCAGCAGCTTAAACGGGGGGACGGGAGGATCTGGGGCCAACGTCCTGACTTTC. Its translation is CASSLNGGTGGSGANVLTF.

V is TRBV7-9 and J is TRBJ2-7; 10 bases fit TRBD1. This CDR3 is 17 amino acids long. V dropped 5 bases and J dropped 0; count of bases not matched to a gene: 10. CDR1 is SEHNR, CDR2 FQNEAQ, per germline (reference sequence). CDR3 in amino acids: CASSPLDRGPGSYEQYF. CDR3 nucleotide sequence: TGTGCCAGCAGCCCGCTCGACAGGGGGCCCGGCTCCTACGAGCAGTACTTC.

The genes are TRBV6-1 and TRBJ1-3, with TRBD1 identical over 10 bases. Germline trimming cut 5 bases from V and 1 base from J; bases unmatched to any gene: 2. Germline values: CDR1 MNHNS, CDR2 SASEGT. CDR3 length: 15 residues. CDR3 nucleotides: TGTGCCAGCAGTTTGGGACAGGGGTCTGGAAACACCATATATTTT. It is translated as CASSLGQGSGNTIYF.

The V and J genes are TRBV5-4 and TRBJ2-2; D unclear. The CDR3 contains 15 residues. The V and J ends lost 2 bases and 3 bases respectively, with 11 bases between them. Germline lookup yields CDR1 SGHNT and CDR2 YYREEE (reference sequence). The CDR3 coding sequence is TGTGCCAGCAGCTTCGGAGTTAGCTACACCGGGGAGCTGTTTTTT. Translated: CASSFGVSYTGELFF.

This sequence joins TRBV10-1 and TRBJ2-1; weak D call: TRBD2 (6 bases). Per the germline V gene, CDR1 is WNHNN and CDR2 is SYGVQD (reference sequence). This CDR3 spans 12 amino acids. Between the trimmed V and J ends, which lost 3 bases and 16 bases, there was a span of 16 bases. The DNA of the CDR3 is TGCGCCAGCAGTGATCAACCGGGACTCGGATTCTTC. Translating gives CASSDQPGLGFF.

The genes are TRBV6-1 and TRBJ2-3; D remains ambiguous. Germline CDR1 reads MNHNS; CDR2 reads SASEGT. CDR3 length equals 14 residues. V was trimmed by 1 base and J by 4 bases, leaving 9 bases between them. The CDR3 sequence: CASSEVGFSDTQYF. The DNA of the CDR3 is TGTGCCAGCAGTGAAGTCGGGTTCTCAGATACGCAGTATTTT.

The V call is TRBV27, the J call TRBJ2-1; TRBD2 aligns across 8 bases. After removal of 6 bases from V and 5 bases from J, the junction contained 9 bases not matched to a gene. In germline, CDR1 is MNHEY, CDR2 SMNVEV (reference sequence). The CDR3 runs 15 residues. The chain's CDR3 is CASRLLAVIDNEQFF. In DNA form, the CDR3 reads TGTGCCAGCAGGCTACTAGCGGTGATAGACAATGAGCAGTTCTTC.

The chain is built from TRBV2 and TRBJ1-1; 9 bases are a match to TRBD1. CDR1 is SNHLY and CDR2 is FYNNEI in the germline V gene. V trimming: 6 bases; J trimming: 0 bases; junction bases outside the gene matches: 5. The length of the CDR3 is 15 residues. For the CDR3, the DNA is TGTGCCAGCAGGCCCGGGACAGGGTTGAACACTGAAGCTTTCTTT. Translation gives CASRPGTGLNTEAFF.

This clone was found a few times. This chain joins TRBV11-2 and TRBJ1-6; no clear D gene. The CDR3 covers 14 residues. Germline lookup yields CDR1 SGHAT and CDR2 FQNNGV. V gave up 3 bases and J gave up 9 bases, with 12 bases separating them. The CDR3 DNA sequence: TGTGCCAGCAGCTTTGACACATTGCTTTCACCCCTCCACTTT. Protein sequence: CASSFDTLLSPLHF. Together with reference TRBV11-2 and TRBJ1-6, the CDR3 gives the full variable domain: EAGVAQSPRYKIIEKRQSVAFWCNPISGHATLYWYQQILGQGPKLLIQFQNNGVVDDSQLPKDRFSAERLKGVDSTLKIQPAKLEDSAVYLCASSFDTLLSPLHFGNGTRLTVT.

V usage is TRBV5-1 and J usage is TRBJ2-6, with D hard to call. Germline loops: CDR1 SGHRS, CDR2 YFSETQ. The CDR3 has 16 amino acids. Between the trimmed V and J ends, which lost 7 bases and 1 base, there was a span of 15 bases. CDR3 in amino acids: CASGPLTSSGANVLTF. The CDR3 DNA reads as TGCGCCAGCGGCCCACTAACGTCTTCTGGGGCCAACGTCCTGACTTTC. The full variable domain, in which reference TRBV5-1 and TRBJ2-6 provide the parts outside the CDR3, is KAGVTQTPRYLIKTRGQQVTLSCSPISGHRSVSWYQQTPGQGLQFLFEYFSETQRNKGNFPGRFSGRQFSNSRSEMNVSTLELGDSALYLCASGPLTSSGANVLTFGAGSRLTVL.

The chain employs TRBV7-3 and TRBJ2-1; 10 bases are a match to TRBD2. Germline V gives CDR1 SGHTA, CDR2 FQGTGA. The junction had 5 bases not matched to a gene; V was cut back by 1 base and J by 8 bases. The CDR3 has 15 amino acids. The CDR3 here is CASSLKRGGPDEQFF. For the CDR3, the DNA is TGTGCCAGCAGCTTAAAGCGGGGGGGCCCAGATGAGCAGTTCTTC.

The chain joins TRBV30 to TRBJ1-3; D uncertain. In germline, CDR1 is GTSNPN, CDR2 SVGIG (reference sequence). CDR3 length: 13 residues. The germline V and J ends were trimmed by 0 bases and 4 bases, with 7 bases remaining between them. The CDR3 loop reads CAWSVVGGNTIYF. For the CDR3, the DNA is TGTGCCTGGAGTGTGGTGGGCGGAAACACCATATATTTT.

The chain links TRBV5-6 to TRBJ2-1; 9 bases fit TRBD2. CDR1 and CDR2 (germline): SGHDT, YYEEEE. V dropped 2 bases and J dropped 6; count of bases not matched to a gene: 6. There are 15 residues in the CDR3. The CDR3 sequence is CASSFFTSGSNEQFF. The CDR3 DNA sequence: TGTGCCAGCAGCTTCTTTACTAGCGGGTCCAATGAGCAGTTCTTC.

This chain uses TRBV5-6 with TRBJ1-1; 8 positions agree with TRBD1. V dropped 4 bases and J dropped 5; count of bases not matched to a gene: 10. CDR3 length: 15 residues. In germline, CDR1 is SGHDT, CDR2 YYEEEE. CDR3 nucleotide sequence: TGTGCCAGCAGCCTCTCAGGGGGCTGGGGGACTGAAGCTTTCTTT. It is translated as CASSLSGGWGTEAFF.

The V and J genes are TRBV29-1 and TRBJ2-2, with 7 bases matching TRBD1. This CDR3 comprises 13 residues. V lost 3 bases to trimming and J lost 6 bases; unmatched junction nucleotides: 4. Germline V gene sequence: CDR1 SQVTM, CDR2 ANQGSEA. The CDR3 loop reads CSVELTGSGELFF. CDR3 nucleotides: TGCAGCGTTGAGTTGACAGGGTCCGGGGAGCTGTTTTTT.

The chain is built from TRBV6-5 and TRBJ2-3, with a weak D call TRBD1 (6 bases). The germline V and J ends were trimmed by 5 bases and 5 bases, with 14 bases remaining between them. The CDR3 runs 14 residues. The germline gives CDR1 MNHEY, CDR2 SVGAGI. The CDR3, as DNA: TGTGCCAGCAGTCAACAGGGTCGGGGAGATACGCAGTATTTT. Residues: CASSQQGRGDTQYF.

The chain carries TRBV27 and TRBJ1-1; D unclear. V lost 5 bases to trimming and J lost 8 bases, with 15 bases between them. This CDR3 spans 13 amino acids. Germline assignment: CDR1 MNHEY and CDR2 SMNVEV (reference sequence). The CDR3 here is CASSPLTLEEAFF. As DNA, the CDR3 is TGTGCCAGCAGTCCCTTAACACTGGAGGAAGCTTTCTTT.

This clone was observed a single time. This chain joins TRBV9 and TRBJ2-7; D is uncertain. V dropped 3 bases and J dropped 7 bases, with 5 bases sitting between them. CDR1 and CDR2 (germline): SGDLS, YYNGEE. The CDR3 totals 10 residues. CDR3 nucleotides: TGTGCCAGCAGCGAGAGGGAGCAGTACTTC. This gives the protein CASSEREQYF. Full variable domain (rest looked up from reference TRBV9 and TRBJ2-7): DSGVTQTPKHLITATGQRVTLRCSPRSGDLSVYWYQQSLDQGLQFLIQYYNGEERAKGNILERFSAQQFPDLHSELNLSSLELGDSALYFCASSEREQYFGPGTRLTVT.

The V gene is TRBV30, the J gene TRBJ1-5; possibly TRBD1 for D (5 bases). The CDR3 contains 13 residues. The germline V gene has CDR1 GTSNPN and CDR2 SVGIG (reference sequence). V gave up 2 bases and J gave up 7 bases, with 12 bases separating them. CDR3 sequence (DNA): TGTGCCTGGAGTAATGGGGGGAGGCAGCCCCAGCATTTT. Residues: CAWSNGGRQPQHF.

The chain links TRBV9 to TRBJ2-1; D is uncertain. The CDR3 loop spans 13 amino acids. Deletions cut 0 bases from V and 7 bases from J, with 8 bases between. Germline CDR1 reads SGDLS; CDR2 reads YYNGEE. CDR3 DNA sequence: TGTGCCAGCAGCGTAGCCCAGATGAATGAGCAGTTCTTC. It encodes CASSVAQMNEQFF.

This sequence joins TRBV27 and TRBJ2-3, with 7 bases identical to TRBD1. The V gene end was trimmed by 3 bases and the J gene end by 3 bases; junction bases not matched to a gene: 6. CDR1 MNHEY and CDR2 SMNVEV come from the germline V gene (reference sequence). The CDR3 has 15 amino acids. The CDR3 is CASSLESGGTDTQYF. The CDR3 coding sequence is TGTGCCAGCAGTTTGGAGTCAGGGGGAACAGATACGCAGTATTTT.

The chain employs TRBV27 and TRBJ2-7; a weak D match, TRBD1 (6 bases). V was shortened by 5 bases and J by 2 bases, with 13 bases between the two germline ends. This CDR3 has 14 residues. Germline assignment: CDR1 MNHEY and CDR2 SMNVEV (reference sequence). The CDR3 DNA is TGTGCCAGCAGTGCGTCGACAGGTCCCTACGAGCAGTACTTC. Translated, it gives CASSASTGPYEQYF.

A single count supports this clone. This chain links TRBV5-4 with TRBJ2-1; possible D gene TRBD1, 5 bases. CDR1 is SGHNT, CDR2 YYREEE, per germline (reference sequence). V was trimmed by 4 bases and J by 3 bases, leaving 11 bases between them. This CDR3 has 14 residues. CDR3 sequence (DNA): TGTGCCAGCAGCATGACAGACCTCTACAATGAGCAGTTCTTC. Protein sequence: CASSMTDLYNEQFF.

V is TRBV6-5 and J is TRBJ1-1, with 10 bases aligning to TRBD1. Germline lookup yields CDR1 MNHEY and CDR2 SVGAGI. V was clipped by 0 bases and J by 4 bases; unmatched bases: 5. CDR3 length: 16 residues. The CDR3 sequence is CASSYSWGQGTTEAFF. Here the CDR3 DNA reads TGTGCCAGCAGTTACTCGTGGGGACAGGGGACCACTGAAGCTTTCTTT.

This rearrangement joins TRBV29-1 to TRBJ2-1; 10 nucleotides agree with TRBD2. This CDR3 has 15 residues. V shed 6 bases, J shed 3 bases, and the junction held 8 bases outside the gene matches. Germline lookup yields CDR1 SQVTM and CDR2 ANQGSEA. The CDR3 DNA sequence: TGCAGCGTGGGCCCTAGCGGGAGCCACTACAATGAGCAGTTCTTC. Translated: CSVGPSGSHYNEQFF.